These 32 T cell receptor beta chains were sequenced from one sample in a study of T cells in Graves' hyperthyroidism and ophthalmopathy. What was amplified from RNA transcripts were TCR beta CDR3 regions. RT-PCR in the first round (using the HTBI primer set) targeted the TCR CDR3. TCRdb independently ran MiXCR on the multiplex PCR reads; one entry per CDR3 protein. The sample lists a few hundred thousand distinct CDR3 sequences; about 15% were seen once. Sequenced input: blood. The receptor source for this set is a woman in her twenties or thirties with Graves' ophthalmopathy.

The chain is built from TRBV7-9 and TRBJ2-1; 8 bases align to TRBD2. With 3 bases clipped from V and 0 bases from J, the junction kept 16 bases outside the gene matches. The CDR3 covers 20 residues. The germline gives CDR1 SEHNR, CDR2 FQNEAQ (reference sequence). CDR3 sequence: CASSFPGGAGLMSSYNEQFF. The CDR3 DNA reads TGTGCCAGCAGCTTCCCGGGGGGGGCGGGGCTAATGAGCTCCTACAATGAGCAGTTCTTC.

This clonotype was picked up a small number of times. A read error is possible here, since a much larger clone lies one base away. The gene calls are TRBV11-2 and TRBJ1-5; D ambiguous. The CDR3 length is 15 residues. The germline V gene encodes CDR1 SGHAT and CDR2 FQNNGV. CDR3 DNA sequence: TGTGTCAGCAGCTTCGGGCCTAACCCCAATCAGCCCCAGCATTTT. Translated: CVSSFGPNPNQPQHF. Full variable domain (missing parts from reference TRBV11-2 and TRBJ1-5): EAGVAQSPRYKIIEKRQSVAFWCNPISGHATLYWYQQILGQGPKLLIQFQNNGVVDDSQLPKDRFSAERLKGVDSTLKIQPAKLEDSAVYLCVSSFGPNPNQPQHFGDGTRLSIL.

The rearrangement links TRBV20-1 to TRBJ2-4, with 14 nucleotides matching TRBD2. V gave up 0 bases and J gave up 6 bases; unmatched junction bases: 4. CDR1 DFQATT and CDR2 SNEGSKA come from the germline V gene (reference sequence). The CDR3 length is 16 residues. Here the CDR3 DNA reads TGCAGTGCTAGAGACCCGGGGACTAGCGGGGGAAACATTCAGTACTTC. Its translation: CSARDPGTSGGNIQYF.

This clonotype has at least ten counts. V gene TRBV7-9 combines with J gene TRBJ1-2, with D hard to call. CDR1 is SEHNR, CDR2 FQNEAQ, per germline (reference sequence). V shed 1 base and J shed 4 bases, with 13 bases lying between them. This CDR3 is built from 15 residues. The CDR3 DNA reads TGTGCCAGCAGCTTAGTGAGGGAGGATTCCTATGGCTACACCTTC. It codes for CASSLVREDSYGYTF.

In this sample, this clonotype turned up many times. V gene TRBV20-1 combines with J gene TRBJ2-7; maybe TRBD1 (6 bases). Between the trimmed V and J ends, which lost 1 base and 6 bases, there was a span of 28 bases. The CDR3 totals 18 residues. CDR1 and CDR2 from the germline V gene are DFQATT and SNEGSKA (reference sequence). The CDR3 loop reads CSARGRGNPGWVGAEQYF. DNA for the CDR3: TGCAGTGCTAGAGGCAGGGGTAACCCCGGCTGGGTGGGCGCCGAGCAGTACTTC.

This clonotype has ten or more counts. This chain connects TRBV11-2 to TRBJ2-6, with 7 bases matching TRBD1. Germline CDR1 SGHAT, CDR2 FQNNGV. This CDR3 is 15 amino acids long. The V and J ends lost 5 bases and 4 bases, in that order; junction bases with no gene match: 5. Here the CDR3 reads CASSLRGQGANVLTF. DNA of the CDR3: TGTGCCAGCAGCCTGAGGGGGCAAGGGGCCAACGTCCTGACTTTC.

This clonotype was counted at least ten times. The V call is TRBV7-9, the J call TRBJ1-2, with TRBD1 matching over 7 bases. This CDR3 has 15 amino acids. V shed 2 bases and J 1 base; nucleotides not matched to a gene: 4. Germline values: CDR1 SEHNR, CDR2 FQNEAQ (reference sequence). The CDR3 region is CASSLRDSVNYGYTF. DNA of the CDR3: TGTGCCAGCAGCTTAAGGGACAGCGTTAACTATGGCTACACCTTC. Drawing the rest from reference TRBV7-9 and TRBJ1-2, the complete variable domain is DTGVSQNPRHKITKRGQNVTFRCDPISEHNRLYWYRQTLGQGPEFLTYFQNEAQLEKSRLLSDRFSAERPKGSFSTLEIQRTEQGDSAMYLCASSLRDSVNYGYTFGSGTRLTVV.

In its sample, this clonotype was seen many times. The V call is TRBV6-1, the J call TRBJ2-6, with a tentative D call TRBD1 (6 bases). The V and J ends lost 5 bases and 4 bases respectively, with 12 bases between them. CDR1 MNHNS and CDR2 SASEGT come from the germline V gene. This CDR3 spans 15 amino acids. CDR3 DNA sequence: TGTGCCAGCAGTTTTGAGGGGACAGGGGCCAACGTCCTGACTTTC. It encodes CASSFEGTGANVLTF.

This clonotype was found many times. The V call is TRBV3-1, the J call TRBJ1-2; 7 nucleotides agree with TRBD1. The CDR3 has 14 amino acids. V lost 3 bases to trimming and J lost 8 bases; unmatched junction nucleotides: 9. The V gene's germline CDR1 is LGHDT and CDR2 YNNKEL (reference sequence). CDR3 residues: CASSHQTGDRGYTF. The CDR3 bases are TGTGCCAGCAGCCACCAAACAGGGGATCGGGGCTACACCTTC. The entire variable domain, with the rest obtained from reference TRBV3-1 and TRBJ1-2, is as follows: DTAVSQTPKYLVTQMGNDKSIKCEQNLGHDTMYWYKQDSKKFLKIMFSYNNKELIINETVPNRFSPKSPDKAHLNLHINSLELGDSAVYFCASSHQTGDRGYTFGSGTRLTVV.

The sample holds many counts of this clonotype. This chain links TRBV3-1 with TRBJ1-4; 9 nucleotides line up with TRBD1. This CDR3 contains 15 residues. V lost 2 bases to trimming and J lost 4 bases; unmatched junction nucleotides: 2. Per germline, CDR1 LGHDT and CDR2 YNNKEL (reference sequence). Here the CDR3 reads CASSQWGQGNEKLFF. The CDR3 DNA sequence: TGTGCCAGCAGCCAATGGGGACAGGGTAATGAAAAACTGTTTTTT.

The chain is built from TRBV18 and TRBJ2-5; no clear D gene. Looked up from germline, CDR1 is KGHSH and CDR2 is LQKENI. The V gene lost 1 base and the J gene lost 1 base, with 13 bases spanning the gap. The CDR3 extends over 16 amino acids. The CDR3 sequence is CASSPLRAGPQETQYF. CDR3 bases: TGTGCCAGCTCACCACTTCGAGCCGGGCCCCAAGAGACCCAGTACTTC.

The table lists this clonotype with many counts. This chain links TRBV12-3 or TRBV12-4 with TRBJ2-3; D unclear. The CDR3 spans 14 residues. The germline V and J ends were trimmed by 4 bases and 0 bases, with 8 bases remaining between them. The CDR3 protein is CASSYVTSTDTQYF. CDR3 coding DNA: TGTGCCAGCAGTTACGTTACTAGCACAGATACGCAGTATTTT.

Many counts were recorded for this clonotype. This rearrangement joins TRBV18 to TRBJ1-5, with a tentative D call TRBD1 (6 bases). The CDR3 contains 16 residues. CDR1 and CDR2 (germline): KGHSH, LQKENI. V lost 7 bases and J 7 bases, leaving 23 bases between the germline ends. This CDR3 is CASFHLRQGIGQPQHF. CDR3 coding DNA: TGTGCCAGCTTTCATCTCAGGCAGGGGATTGGACAGCCCCAGCATTTT.

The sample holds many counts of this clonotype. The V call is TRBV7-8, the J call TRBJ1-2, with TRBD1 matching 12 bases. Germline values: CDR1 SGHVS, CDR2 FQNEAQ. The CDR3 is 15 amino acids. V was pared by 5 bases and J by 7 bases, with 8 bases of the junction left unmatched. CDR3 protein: CASSPGTGGDGGYTF. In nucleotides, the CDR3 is TGTGCCAGCAGCCCCGGGACAGGGGGCGATGGTGGCTACACCTTC.

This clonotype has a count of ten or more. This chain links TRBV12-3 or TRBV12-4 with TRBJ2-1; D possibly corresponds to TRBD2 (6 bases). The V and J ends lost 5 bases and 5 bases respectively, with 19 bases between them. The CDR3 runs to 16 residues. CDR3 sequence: CASSRRDQLKHNEQFF. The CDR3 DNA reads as TGTGCCAGCAGTCGGCGGGACCAGCTAAAACACAATGAGCAGTTCTTC.

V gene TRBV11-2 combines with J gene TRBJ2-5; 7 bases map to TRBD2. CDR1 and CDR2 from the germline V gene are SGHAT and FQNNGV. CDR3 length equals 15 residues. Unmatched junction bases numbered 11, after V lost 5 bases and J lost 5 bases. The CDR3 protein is CASSLPTSLGETQYF. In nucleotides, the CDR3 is TGTGCCAGCAGCCTCCCGACTAGCCTTGGTGAGACCCAGTACTTC.

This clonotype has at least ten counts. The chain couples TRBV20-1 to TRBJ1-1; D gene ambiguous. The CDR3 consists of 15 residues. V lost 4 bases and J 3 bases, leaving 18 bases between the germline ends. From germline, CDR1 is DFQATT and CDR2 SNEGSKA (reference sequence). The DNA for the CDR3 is TGCAGTGCTAAGGGCCCTAAGGGCTATTACACTGAAGCTTTCTTT. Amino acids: CSAKGPKGYYTEAFF.

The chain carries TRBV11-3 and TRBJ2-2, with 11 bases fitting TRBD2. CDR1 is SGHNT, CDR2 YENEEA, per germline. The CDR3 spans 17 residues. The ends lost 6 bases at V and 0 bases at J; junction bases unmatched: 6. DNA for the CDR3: TGTGCCAGCAGTCGTAGCGGGGGGGCCCCGAACACCGGGGAGCTGTTTTTT. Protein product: CASSRSGGAPNTGELFF.

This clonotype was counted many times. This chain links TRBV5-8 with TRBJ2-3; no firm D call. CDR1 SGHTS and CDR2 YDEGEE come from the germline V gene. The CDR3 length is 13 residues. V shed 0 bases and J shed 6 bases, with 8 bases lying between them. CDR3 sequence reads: CASSLVDVDTQYF. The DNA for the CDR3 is TGTGCCAGCAGCTTGGTGGACGTGGATACGCAGTATTTT.

CDR3 nucleotides: TGTGCCAGCTCTTTCCGGGATGAAAAACTGTTTTTT. The encoded protein is CASSFRDEKLFF. The V gene is TRBV18, the J gene TRBJ1-4; D is uncertain. The CDR3 runs to 12 residues. In germline, CDR1 is KGHSH, CDR2 LQKENI. Trimming removed 6 bases at V and 6 bases at J, with 8 bases between. Using reference TRBV18 and TRBJ1-4 for the parts outside the CDR3, the full variable domain is NAGVMQNPRHLVRRRGQEARLRCSPMKGHSHVYWYRQLPEEGLKFMVYLQKENIIDESGMPKERFSAEFPKEGPSILRIQQVVRGDSAAYFCASSFRDEKLFFGSGTQLSVL.

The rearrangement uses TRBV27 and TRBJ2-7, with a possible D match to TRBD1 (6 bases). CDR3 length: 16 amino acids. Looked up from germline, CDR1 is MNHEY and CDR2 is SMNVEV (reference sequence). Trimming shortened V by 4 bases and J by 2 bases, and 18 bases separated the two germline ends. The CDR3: CASSWGTPTGTYEQYF. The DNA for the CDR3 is TGTGCCAGCAGTTGGGGGACACCAACCGGGACCTACGAGCAGTACTTC.

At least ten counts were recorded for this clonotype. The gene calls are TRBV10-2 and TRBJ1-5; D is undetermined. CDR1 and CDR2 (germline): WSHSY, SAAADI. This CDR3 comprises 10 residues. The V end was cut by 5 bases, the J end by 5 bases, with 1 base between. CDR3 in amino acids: CASSYQPQHF. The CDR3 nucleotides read TGCGCCAGCAGTTATCAGCCCCAGCATTTT.

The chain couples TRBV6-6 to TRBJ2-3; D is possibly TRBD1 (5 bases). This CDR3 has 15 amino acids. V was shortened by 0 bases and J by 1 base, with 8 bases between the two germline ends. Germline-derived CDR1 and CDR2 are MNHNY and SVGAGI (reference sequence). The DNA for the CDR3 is TGTGCCAGCAGTTACTCTTTGACAGGCACAGATACGCAGTATTTT. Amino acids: CASSYSLTGTDTQYF.

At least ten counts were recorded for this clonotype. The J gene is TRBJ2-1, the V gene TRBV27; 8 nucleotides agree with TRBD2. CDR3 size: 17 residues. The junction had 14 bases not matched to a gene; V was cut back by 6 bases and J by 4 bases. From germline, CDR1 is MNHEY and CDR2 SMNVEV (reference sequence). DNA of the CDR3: TGTGCCAGCAGCGGGGGATCTGGCGGGGGGTTGTACAATGAGCAGTTCTTC. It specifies CASSGGSGGGLYNEQFF.

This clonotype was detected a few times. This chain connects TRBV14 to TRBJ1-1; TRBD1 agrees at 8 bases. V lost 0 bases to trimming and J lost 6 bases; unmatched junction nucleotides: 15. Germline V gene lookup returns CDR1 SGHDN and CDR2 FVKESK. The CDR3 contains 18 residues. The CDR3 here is CASSQDVRTGRFYAEAFF. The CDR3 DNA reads TGTGCCAGCAGCCAAGACGTGAGGACAGGGAGGTTCTACGCTGAAGCTTTCTTT.

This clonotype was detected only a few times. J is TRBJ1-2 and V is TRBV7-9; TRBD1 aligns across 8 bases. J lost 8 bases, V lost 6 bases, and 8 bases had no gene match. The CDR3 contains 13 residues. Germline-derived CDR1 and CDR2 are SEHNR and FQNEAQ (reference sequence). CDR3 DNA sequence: TGTGCCAGCAGTCCACAGGGGGTGGAGGGCTACACCTTC. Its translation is CASSPQGVEGYTF.

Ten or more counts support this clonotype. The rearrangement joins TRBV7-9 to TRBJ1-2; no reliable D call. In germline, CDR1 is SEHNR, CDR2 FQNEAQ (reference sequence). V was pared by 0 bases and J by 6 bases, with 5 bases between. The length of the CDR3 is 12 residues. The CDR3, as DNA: TGTGCCAGCAGCTTAGCGCAGGATGGCTACACCTTC. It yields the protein CASSLAQDGYTF. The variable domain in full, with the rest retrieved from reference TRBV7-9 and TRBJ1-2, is DTGVSQNPRHKITKRGQNVTFRCDPISEHNRLYWYRQTLGQGPEFLTYFQNEAQLEKSRLLSDRFSAERPKGSFSTLEIQRTEQGDSAMYLCASSLAQDGYTFGSGTRLTVV.

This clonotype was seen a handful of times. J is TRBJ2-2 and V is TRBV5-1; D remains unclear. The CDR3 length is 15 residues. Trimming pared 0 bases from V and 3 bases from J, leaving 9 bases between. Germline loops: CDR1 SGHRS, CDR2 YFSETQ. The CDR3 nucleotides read TGCGCCAGCAGCTTGGTTACCGGGCACACCGGGGAGCTGTTTTTT. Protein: CASSLVTGHTGELFF.

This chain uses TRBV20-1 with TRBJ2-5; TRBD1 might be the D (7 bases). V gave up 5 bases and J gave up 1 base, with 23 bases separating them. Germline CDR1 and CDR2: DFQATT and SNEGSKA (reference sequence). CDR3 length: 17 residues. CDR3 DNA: TGCAGTGCTTCCACTAGCAGGGGGTCCGCCTTCCAAGAGACCCAGTACTTC. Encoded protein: CSASTSRGSAFQETQYF.

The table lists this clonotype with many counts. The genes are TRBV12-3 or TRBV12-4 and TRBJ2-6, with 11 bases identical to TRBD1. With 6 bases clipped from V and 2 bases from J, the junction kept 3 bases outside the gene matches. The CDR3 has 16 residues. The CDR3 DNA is TGTGCCAGCAGCGGACAGGGGGCTACTGGGGCCAACGTCCTGACTTTC. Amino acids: CASSGQGATGANVLTF.

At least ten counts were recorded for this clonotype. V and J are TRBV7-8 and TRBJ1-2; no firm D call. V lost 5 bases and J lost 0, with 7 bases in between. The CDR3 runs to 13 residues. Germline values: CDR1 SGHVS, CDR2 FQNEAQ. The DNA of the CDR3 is TGTGCCAGCAGCCGAGGAGCTAACTATGGCTACACCTTC. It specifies CASSRGANYGYTF.

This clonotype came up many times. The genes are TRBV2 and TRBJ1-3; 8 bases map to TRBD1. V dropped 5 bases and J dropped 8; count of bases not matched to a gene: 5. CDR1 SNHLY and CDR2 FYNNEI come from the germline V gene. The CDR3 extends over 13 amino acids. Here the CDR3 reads CASSRQGRDTIYF. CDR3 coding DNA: TGTGCCAGCAGTAGACAGGGGAGGGACACCATATATTTT. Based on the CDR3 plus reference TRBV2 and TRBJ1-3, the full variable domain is EPEVTQTPSHQVTQMGQEVILRCVPISNHLYFYWYRQILGQKVEFLVSFYNNEISEKSEIFDDQFSVERPDGSNFTLKIRSTKLEDSAMYFCASSRQGRDTIYFGEGSWLTVV.